These 18 T cell receptor beta chains came from one sample sequenced in a study of cytomegalovirus exposure and HLA in healthy donors. In the PCR, 60 Vbeta and 13 Jbeta primers were used. Only in-frame clones appear in the TCRdb table, and some are missing; sequencing was by immunoSEQ multiplex PCR. The sample yields around 210,000 clones, approximately 81% seen once. Sequenced sample: PBMCs. These receptors came from a girl aged 2-10 years in good health and CMV-seronegative.

This clone turned up a few times. This chain joins TRBV5-1 and TRBJ2-2, with 8 bases fitting TRBD2. The CDR3 is made up of 13 amino acids. Per germline, CDR1 SGHRS and CDR2 YFSETQ. V lost 4 bases and J lost 6; bases outside the gene matches: 2. DNA for the CDR3: TGCGCCAGCAGCCCGGGACTAGCCGGGGAGCTGTTTTTT. Translation: CASSPGLAGELFF.

Comment on this clone: A read error may produce the germline difference seen at one junction end. The rearrangement links TRBV7-9 to TRBJ1-1; D is possibly TRBD1 (6 bases). The CDR3 spans 12 residues. CDR1 SEHNR and CDR2 FQNEAQ come from the germline V gene (reference sequence). CDR3 sequence reads: CSSSTGTTEAFF. In DNA, the CDR3 is TGTTCCAGCAGTACAGGGACCACTGAAGCTTTCTTT.

The genes are TRBV7-6 and TRBJ2-3, with TRBD1 identical over 8 bases. CDR1 and CDR2 (germline): SGHVS, FNYEAQ. The CDR3 runs 14 residues. Losses at the gene ends were 7 bases for V and 0 bases for J; bases not matched to a gene: 3. The CDR3 protein is CASTYRGSTDTQYF. The DNA for the CDR3 is TGTGCCAGCACTTACAGGGGGAGCACAGATACGCAGTATTTT.

Concerning this clone: One junction end does not reproduce the germline sequence, and a read error may be involved. The rearrangement links TRBV13 to TRBJ2-7; TRBD1 aligns across 8 bases. The CDR3 contains 14 residues. The germline V gene encodes CDR1 PRHDT and CDR2 FYEKMQ (reference sequence). The CDR3 spells CASNLGQGSYEQYF. In DNA, the CDR3 is TGTGCCAGCAACTTAGGACAGGGCTCATACGAGCAGTACTTC.

CDR3 protein: CASDLTGQGTNEQFF. The DNA of the CDR3 is TGTGCCAGCGATTTGACCGGACAGGGAACGAATGAGCAGTTCTTC. The chain has TRBV28 and TRBJ2-1; 8 bases align to TRBD1. The CDR3 runs 15 residues. V shed 8 bases, J shed 7 bases, and the junction held 13 bases outside the gene matches. Germline CDR1 reads MDHEN; CDR2 reads SYDVKM.

This chain uses TRBV5-1 with TRBJ1-2; 8 bases are shared with TRBD1. Germline V gives CDR1 SGHRS, CDR2 YFSETQ. With 1 base clipped from V and 4 bases from J, the junction kept 0 bases outside the gene matches. The CDR3 length is 13 residues. CDR3 sequence (DNA): TGCGCCAGCAGCTTGCAGGGGGCCTATGGCTACACCTTC. It codes for CASSLQGAYGYTF. Combining the CDR3 with reference TRBV5-1 and TRBJ1-2 gives the whole variable domain KAGVTQTPRYLIKTRGQQVTLSCSPISGHRSVSWYQQTPGQGLQFLFEYFSETQRNKGNFPGRFSGRQFSNSRSEMNVSTLELGDSALYLCASSLQGAYGYTFGSGTRLTVV.

This chain connects TRBV6-1 to TRBJ1-1; D call uncertain. V was cut by 0 bases and J by 1 base, with 6 bases left in between. The CDR3 spans 14 residues. The germline CDR1 and CDR2 sequences are MNHNS and SASEGT. Written as DNA, the CDR3 is TGTGCCAGCAGTGAAGCGTCAAAGAACACTGAAGCTTTCTTT. It codes for CASSEASKNTEAFF.

CDR3 nucleotides: TGTGCCAGCAGCAGCGGACAGCTCTCCTACGAGCAGTACTTC. Translated: CASSSGQLSYEQYF. The genes are TRBV6-5 and TRBJ2-7, with a weak D call TRBD1 (6 bases). CDR1 and CDR2 from the germline V gene are MNHEY and SVGAGI. V lost 6 bases, J lost 0 bases, and 12 bases lay in between. The CDR3 runs to 14 residues.

The rearrangement uses TRBV27 and TRBJ2-5, with TRBD2 matching 9 bases. The DNA matches TRBJ2-7 better at its end, which makes the J call doubtful. The length of the CDR3 is 15 residues. Germline values: CDR1 MNHEY, CDR2 SMNVEV (reference sequence). CDR3 sequence reads: CASSSLAGLTYEQYF. For the CDR3, the DNA is TGTGCCAGCAGTTCCCTAGCGGGATTAACCTACGAGCAGTACTTC.

The chain combines TRBV6-5 with TRBJ1-1; a possible D gene is TRBD1 (5 bases). The ends were cut back, 7 bases at V and 1 base at J, with 13 bases in the middle. The CDR3 sequence is 14 residues long. In germline, CDR1 is MNHEY, CDR2 SVGAGI. The CDR3 spells CASTILTGNTEAFF. CDR3 nucleotide sequence: TGTGCCAGCACTATTCTAACAGGGAACACTGAAGCTTTCTTT.

The rearrangement uses TRBV7-9 and TRBJ1-1, with 8 bases matching TRBD1. CDR1 is SEHNR, CDR2 FQNEAQ, per germline (reference sequence). Germline trimming cut 4 bases from V and 1 base from J; bases unmatched to any gene: 5. This CDR3 has 15 residues. The CDR3 DNA sequence: TGTGCCAGCAGCTCCCTTGGACAGGGGAACACTGAAGCTTTCTTT. Its translation: CASSSLGQGNTEAFF.

V is TRBV19 and J is TRBJ1-5, with TRBD1 as a possible D gene (5 bases). Deletions cut 4 bases from V and 9 bases from J, with 19 bases between. The germline V gene has CDR1 LNHDA and CDR2 SQIVND (reference sequence). CDR3 size: 15 residues. CDR3 in DNA: TGTGCCAGTAGTACCTGGGAGGGGCGGGAACGGCCCCAGCATTTT. Translated: CASSTWEGRERPQHF.

The chain has TRBV30 and TRBJ2-3; 10 nucleotides match TRBD1. CDR3 length: 15 residues. Unmatched junction bases numbered 8, after V lost 5 bases and J lost 3 bases. Germline assignment: CDR1 GTSNPN and CDR2 SVGIG (reference sequence). CDR3 sequence (DNA): TGTGCCTGGGAGGGGGGACAGGGGCTGACAGATACGCAGTATTTT. It codes for CAWEGGQGLTDTQYF.

The rearrangement joins TRBV2 to TRBJ2-3; no firm D call. The ends were cut back, 8 bases at V and 5 bases at J, with 14 bases in the middle. CDR3 length: 13 amino acids. CDR1 is SNHLY and CDR2 is FYNNEI in the germline V gene. CDR3 DNA: TGTGCCAGCCGAGTACGGTCGGGAGATACGCAGTATTTT. This translates into CASRVRSGDTQYF. The complete variable domain, with remaining parts taken from reference TRBV2 and TRBJ2-3, reads EPEVTQTPSHQVTQMGQEVILRCVPISNHLYFYWYRQILGQKVEFLVSFYNNEISEKSEIFDDQFSVERPDGSNFTLKIRSTKLEDSAMYFCASRVRSGDTQYFGPGTRLTVL.

The CDR3 DNA follows: TGCGCCAGCAGCCAAGTCCTCCCCTACGGGGGGGCCGATGAGCAGTTCTTC. This sequence encodes CASSQVLPYGGADEQFF. The chain employs TRBV4-1 and TRBJ2-1, with TRBD2 matching 8 bases. The junction had 13 bases not matched to a gene; V was cut back by 1 base and J by 8 bases. The CDR3 consists of 17 residues. CDR1 and CDR2 (germline): MGHRA, YSYEKL.

The chain joins TRBV11-2 to TRBJ1-6; no reliable D call. V was pared by 1 base and J by 8 bases, with 18 bases between. Germline CDR1 is SGHAT and CDR2 is FQNNGV. This CDR3 region has 17 residues. CDR3 sequence reads: CASSLGADLAGYSPLHF. DNA for the CDR3: TGTGCCAGCAGCTTAGGGGCTGATTTGGCAGGTTATTCACCCCTCCACTTT.

This clone was seen once. This rearrangement joins TRBV6-1 to TRBJ2-3; tentative D call: TRBD2 (5 bases). V lost 7 bases, J lost 0 bases, and 11 bases lay in between. The CDR3 is 14 amino acids. The germline gives CDR1 MNHNS, CDR2 SASEGT. The DNA of the CDR3 is TGTGCCAGCATCCGGACTGGTAGCACAGATACGCAGTATTTT. Amino acid sequence: CASIRTGSTDTQYF.

The rearrangement links TRBV30 to TRBJ1-2; D is perhaps TRBD1 (6 bases). The CDR3 is 12 residues long. V dropped 4 bases and J dropped 5 bases, with 11 bases sitting between them. The germline CDR1 and CDR2 sequences are GTSNPN and SVGIG (reference sequence). The CDR3 sequence is CAWTGGPYGYTF. CDR3 nucleotides: TGTGCCTGGACTGGGGGCCCGTATGGCTACACCTTC.